The rows below give T cell receptor beta chains drawn from one sample of a study of blood T cell repertoires in COVID-19. Measured with immunoSEQ multiplex PCR; TCRdb has only the in-frame clones, and not every one. The sample holds 80,000 or so clones, 80% to 90% seen once. Sequencing was performed on peripheral blood. The receptors stem from a man aged 55 to 70 with COVID-19, enrolled during active disease. The CDR3 runs from the conserved cysteine through the conserved F or W. The order of the fields is CDR3 length, V gene, J gene, clone size, D gene, CDR3 DNA, CDR3 protein. D genes are given only for firm matches. Clone size is shown for a subset of rows, as once, few, many or a class of expanded clone.

>16|TRBV19|TRBJ1-5|NA|TRBD1
TGTGCCAGTAGTACAGGACAGGGCACAATCAATCAGCCCCAGCATTTT
CASSTGQGTINQPQHF
>15|TRBV15|TRBJ1-5|NA|NA
TGTGCCACCAGCAGACAGTACAGTAGCAATCAGCCCCAGCATTTT
CATSRQYSSNQPQHF
>14|TRBV5-4|TRBJ1-6|NA|TRBD1
TGTGCCAGCAGCTTGAGACAGGGAAACTCACCCCTCCACTTT
CASSLRQGNSPLHF
>16|TRBV5-1|TRBJ1-6|NA|NA
TGCGCCAGCAGCGGGGACACTAGCTCCTATAATTCACCCCTCCACTTT
CASSGDTSSYNSPLHF
>14|TRBV19|TRBJ2-7|NA|NA
TGTGCCAGTAGTATGCGGGGCCCAGCCTACGAGCAGTACTTC
CASSMRGPAYEQYF
>15|TRBV4-1|TRBJ2-7|once|NA
TGCGCCAGCAGCCAATGGGTTAGGGGGTCCTACGAGCAGTACTTC
CASSQWVRGSYEQYF
>14|TRBV6-5|TRBJ1-1|NA|NA
TGTGCCAGCAGCCTCGTCATTCAGGGGACTGAAGCTTTCTTT
CASSLVIQGTEAFF
>16|TRBV19|TRBJ1-5|NA|NA
TGTGCCAGTAGTTCAGACAGGATGAAAAATTATCAGCCCCAGCATTTT
CASSSDRMKNYQPQHF
>15|TRBV5-4|TRBJ1-6|NA|NA
TGTGCCAGCAGCTTGGCAGGGGCAAGGAATTCACCCCTCCACTTT
CASSLAGARNSPLHF
>12|TRBV13|TRBJ2-7|NA|NA
TGTGCCAGCAGCCTCCTCTTCTACGAGCAGTACTTC
CASSLLFYEQYF
>16|TRBV19|TRBJ2-3|once|NA
TGTGCCAGTAGTATGGGGAGGCCTGGGGGCACAGATACGCAGTATTTT
CASSMGRPGGTDTQYF
>14|TRBV3-1/TRBV3-2|TRBJ2-5|NA|NA
TGTGCCAGCAGCAATAGCGGATCCCAAGAGACCCAGTACTTC
CASSNSGSQETQYF
>15|TRBV7-3|TRBJ2-3|NA|NA
TGTGCCAGCAGCTTATATGGAGGTCTCACAGATACGCAGTATTTT
CASSLYGGLTDTQYF
>14|TRBV18|TRBJ2-5|NA|TRBD1
TGTGCCAGCTCGGACAGGGGTGTCGGGGAGACCCAGTACTTC
CASSDRGVGETQYF
>15|TRBV19|TRBJ2-7|NA|TRBD1
TGTGCCAGTAGCTCCGCGGACAGGGACCCCTACGAGCAGTACTTC
CASSSADRDPYEQYF
>12|TRBV28|TRBJ1-5|NA|NA
TGTGCCAGCAGGCGGGGGGATCAGCCCCAGCATTTT
CASRRGDQPQHF
>15|TRBV11-2|TRBJ2-7|NA|TRBD1
TGTGCCAGCAGCCCCAGGGGGTGGAGCTCCTACGAGCAGTACTTC
CASSPRGWSSYEQYF
>15|TRBV2|TRBJ2-5|NA|TRBD2
TGTGCCAGCAGTGAGATGGTAGCGGGACAAGAGACCCAGTACTTC
CASSEMVAGQETQYF
>17|TRBV10-1|TRBJ2-3|NA|TRBD2
TGCGCCAGCAGTGATATGGGAGGGAGAGGGCCCGCAGATACGCAGTATTTT
CASSDMGGRGPADTQYF
>12|TRBV6-1|TRBJ1-6|NA|NA
TGTGCCAGCAGTGACCCTAACCTGCCCCTCCACTTT
CASSDPNLPLHF
>15|TRBV5-5|TRBJ2-3|NA|TRBD1
TGTGCCAGCAGCCGAGGCCGGGACAGGGTAGATACGCAGTATTTT
CASSRGRDRVDTQYF
>16|TRBV5-1|TRBJ1-1|NA|NA
TGCGCCAGCAGCTGGAAAGACAGGATCCCGAACACTGAAGCTTTCTTT
CASSWKDRIPNTEAFF
>11|TRBV30|TRBJ2-5|NA|NA
TGTGCCTGGACCAGTCTGGAGACCCAGTACTTC
CAWTSLETQYF
>17|TRBV24-1|TRBJ2-2|NA|TRBD2
TGTGCCACCAGCCCACCGGGACTAGCGGATAACACCGGGGAGCTGTTTTTT
CATSPPGLADNTGELFF
>15|TRBV11-2|TRBJ1-2|many|NA
TGTGCCAGCAGCTCCCCCCGGTTTCCTAACTATGGCTACACCTTC
CASSSPRFPNYGYTF
>14|TRBV19|TRBJ2-2|NA|TRBD1
TGTGCCACAGACCCGGGACAGCGAACCGGGGAGCTGTTTTTT
CATDPGQRTGELFF
>14|TRBV9|TRBJ2-2|NA|TRBD2
TGTGCCAGCCTAGCGGGGTTGAACACCGGGGAGCTGTTTTTT
CASLAGLNTGELFF
>13|TRBV3-1/TRBV3-2|TRBJ2-2|few|NA
TGTGCCAGCAGCCCGAGGACTGTCGGGGAGCTGTTTTTT
CASSPRTVGELFF
>15|TRBV6-6|TRBJ2-2|few|NA
TGTGCCAGCAGTTACGTGAGGTACCTCCCCGGGGAGCTGTTTTTT
CASSYVRYLPGELFF